This is a list of T cell receptor beta chains from one sample in a study of cytomegalovirus exposure and HLA in healthy donors. Assay: immunoSEQ multiplex PCR; the TCRdb copy retains only in-frame clones and omits some. The data contain about 100,000 clones, roughly 76% of them singletons. Sequenced material: PBMCs. The receptors derive from a woman in her sixties in good health and CMV-seropositive. CDR3s include the opening cysteine and the closing phenylalanine or tryptophan. The D gene is left open where the match is weak. Clone size is stated in some rows and not others, as once, few, many or a class when expanded.

D,length,J,size,V,DNA,CDR3
NA,14,TRBJ2-1,NA,TRBV29-1,TGCAGCGTTGGGGGGGGGCAGGGAAACAATGAGCAGTTCTTC,CSVGGGQGNNEQFF
TRBD2,15,TRBJ2-2,NA,TRBV5-1,TGCGCCAGCAGCTTGTACCTAGCGGGGTCTGGGGAGCTGTTTTTT,CASSLYLAGSGELFF
NA,16,TRBJ2-1,NA,TRBV11-1,TGTGCCAGCAGCTTAGGGGTGGGGGGCTCCTACAATGAGCAGTTCTTC,CASSLGVGGSYNEQFF
TRBD1,15,TRBJ1-1,NA,TRBV9,TGTGCCAGCAGCGTAGTTAGTAGGGGGCGAACTGAAGCTTTCTTT,CASSVVSRGRTEAFF
TRBD1,15,TRBJ2-4,NA,TRBV10-2,TGCGCCAGCAATGGCCTCGGGACAGCACCAATTCAGTGGTACTTC,CASNGLGTAPIQWYF
TRBD2,15,TRBJ2-1,NA,TRBV7-2,TGTGCCAGCAGCTTACTAGCGGTCGTGGGCAATGAGCAGTTCTTC,CASSLLAVVGNEQFF
NA,15,TRBJ2-1,NA,TRBV19,TGTGCCAGTAGTATCCTTGCGCGGTCCTACAATGAGCAGTTCTTC,CASSILARSYNEQFF
NA,16,TRBJ2-3,NA,TRBV4-1,TGCGCCAGCAGCCAAGAGGGGGCCCTGCATGGAGATACGCAGTATTTT,CASSQEGALHGDTQYF
NA,14,TRBJ1-1,NA,TRBV19,TGTGCCAGTAGTATCACCAGGGGTAACACTGAAGCTTTCTTT,CASSITRGNTEAFF
TRBD2,17,TRBJ2-5,NA,TRBV9,TGTGCCAGCAGCGGAGAACTAGCGGGAGGGCCGCGGGAGACCCAGTACTTC,CASSGELAGGPRETQYF
NA,13,TRBJ2-7,NA,TRBV5-1,TGCGCCAGCAGCTTGGGAAGCATTTACGAGCAGTACTTC,CASSLGSIYEQYF
NA,15,TRBJ2-1,NA,TRBV27,TGTGCCAGCAGTTTAACTAGGGACTCCTACAATGAGCAGTTCTTC,CASSLTRDSYNEQFF
NA,14,TRBJ1-2,NA,TRBV7-2,TGTGCCAGCAGCTTCTCGAGAGGGTTGGTCGGCTACACCTTC,CASSFSRGLVGYTF
TRBD1,14,TRBJ2-7,NA,TRBV5-1,TGCGCCAGCAGCACCGGACAGGGGTCCTACGAGCAGTACTTC,CASSTGQGSYEQYF
NA,14,TRBJ1-2,NA,TRBV28,TGTGCCAGCAGTTTAGGGAGGGGTGGCTATGGCTACACCTTC,CASSLGRGGYGYTF
TRBD1,15,TRBJ1-2,once,TRBV5-1,TGCGCCAGCAGCGTAGGCGGGACAGGGGGCCCTGGCTACACCTTC,CASSVGGTGGPGYTF